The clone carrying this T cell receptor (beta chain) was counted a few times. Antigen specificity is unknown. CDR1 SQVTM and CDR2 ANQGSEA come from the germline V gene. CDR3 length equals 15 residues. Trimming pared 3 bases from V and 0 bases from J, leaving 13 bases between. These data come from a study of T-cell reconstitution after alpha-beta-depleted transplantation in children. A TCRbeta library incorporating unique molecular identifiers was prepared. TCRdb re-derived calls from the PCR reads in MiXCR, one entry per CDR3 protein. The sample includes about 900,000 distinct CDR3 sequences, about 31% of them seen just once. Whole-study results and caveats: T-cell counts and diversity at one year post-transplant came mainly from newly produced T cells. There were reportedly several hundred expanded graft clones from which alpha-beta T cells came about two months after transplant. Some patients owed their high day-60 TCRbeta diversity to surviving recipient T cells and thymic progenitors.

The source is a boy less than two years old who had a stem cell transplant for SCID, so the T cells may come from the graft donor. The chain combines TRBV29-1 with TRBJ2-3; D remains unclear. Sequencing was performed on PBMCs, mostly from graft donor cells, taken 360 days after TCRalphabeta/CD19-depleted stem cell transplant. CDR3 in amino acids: CSVDRSPGSTDTQYF. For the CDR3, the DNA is TGCAGCGTTGATAGGTCCCCGGGTAGCACAGATACGCAGTATTTT.